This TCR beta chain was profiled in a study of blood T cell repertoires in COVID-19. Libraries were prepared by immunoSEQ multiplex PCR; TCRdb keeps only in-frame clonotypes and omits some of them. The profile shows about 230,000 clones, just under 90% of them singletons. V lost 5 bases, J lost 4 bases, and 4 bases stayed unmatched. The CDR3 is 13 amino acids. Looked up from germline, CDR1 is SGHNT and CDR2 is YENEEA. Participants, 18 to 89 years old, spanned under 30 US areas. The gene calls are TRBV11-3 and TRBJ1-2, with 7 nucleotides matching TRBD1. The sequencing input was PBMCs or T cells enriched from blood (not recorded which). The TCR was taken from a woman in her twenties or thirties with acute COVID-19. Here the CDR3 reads CASSQPGGYGYTF. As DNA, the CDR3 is TGTGCCAGCAGCCAACCAGGGGGCTATGGCTACACCTTC.